This TCR beta chain was recorded in a study of spatial heterogeneity in lung cancer (dated by TCRdb to the late 2010s). General notes on the study: Beta-chain transcripts were consistently detected in greater numbers than alpha-chain transcripts, which likely reflected higher beta-chain transcript abundance. TCR repertoire features were related to nonsynonymous mutation counts determined by whole-exome sequencing of tumor tissue. In non-small cell lung cancer, the study quantitatively compared TCR alpha and beta repertoires across several tumor regions, matched nontumor lung, and blood. In the raw uncorrected reads, each unique combination of TCR and UMI appeared more than ten times on average. Both alpha and beta chains were TCR-sequenced in a few hundred tumor regions, 64 matched nontumor lung samples and some 50 PBMC samples obtained at surgery.

Receptor amplification or capture employed 5' RACE. TCRdb names NextSeq 500 as the instrument used. To allow correction of PCR and sequencing errors, the TCR library protocol tagged every TCR cDNA molecule with a unique molecular identifier. As for how the authors treated the data: TCR identification, UMI-based error correction and CDR3 extraction were all carried out with Decombinator tools. Expanded TCRs were defined as those above a frequency of 2 per 1,000, corresponding to the top 1% of the tumor frequency distribution. Rényi diversity was computed with the R vegan package after subsampling each repertoire 100 times to 5,000 TCRs. CDR3 similarity networks were constructed using string-kernel similarity of amino acid triplets, with links drawn between CDR3s whose pairwise similarity was above 0.82. TCRdb reprocessed the public reads (quality trimming at Q25 with fastp, clone calling with MiXCR) and kept in-frame beta chains. CDR3 protein duplicates are merged, each entry listing the most common genes and DNA. The V and J calls and clone size come from TCRdb's table, not from the authors' own analysis. This sample gives approximately 40,000 distinct CDR3 sequences in total; roughly 7.2% of them show up just once. Of the sample, 29% falls within the top ten clones.

General conclusions and limits of the study: Ubiquitous expanded tumor TCRs were found in blood more often at tumor resection than at routine follow-up. Confirming at a functional level the hypothesis that regional TCRs recognize regional mutations was considered to require additional single-cell paired TCR alpha and beta sequencing.

A remark on this clonotype: Its binding antigen is unknown. The sample holds no much larger clone one base away, and base qualities are not on file.

Between the V and J ends, shortened by 10 bases and 4 bases respectively, the junction contains 10 bases. The CDR3 sequence holds 12 residues, the cysteine and phenylalanine included. Solely the CDR3 DNA is kept, with 36 bases framed from the first base. The time point label here, explained by the study, means: sample taken at primary tumor resection. Samples were obtained from 70 to 85 patients with early-stage, untreated non-small cell lung cancer from the lung TRACERx cohort. Whole RNA extracted from tumor and nontumor lung tissue, or from cryopreserved PBMC samples, was used for TCR sequencing without cell sorting. Only patients with enough RNA available from two or more tumor regions were chosen for TCR sequencing.

Specimen: PBMCs, collected at surgery. The clonotype comes from a female donor with early-stage non-small cell lung cancer. The rearrangement joined TRBV12-3 or TRBV12-4 to TRBJ1-4; TRBD1 might be the D gene, on 6 matching bases. The CDR3 loop reads CATHRDNEKLFF. The base sequence is TGTGCCACACACAGGGATAATGAAAAACTGTTTTTT.